This is a list of T cell receptor beta chains from one sample in a study of blood T cell repertoires in COVID-19. TCRdb keeps only in-frame clones here, not all; method: immunoSEQ multiplex PCR. The data show about 270,000 clones, with about nine tenths seen just once and approximately 8.2% held by the top ten. The sequenced material came from peripheral blood. The receptors derive from a man in his forties or fifties with active or convalescent COVID-19. CDR3s include the opening cysteine and the closing phenylalanine or tryptophan. The D gene is left open where the match is weak. Rows may omit the clone size; those that give it use once, few, many or a size class.

D gene: -
J gene: TRBJ2-5
clone size: -
V gene: TRBV4-1
CDR3 protein: CASSQDLETQYF
CDR3 DNA: TGCGCCAGCAGCCAAGATCTGGAGACCCAGTACTTC

D gene: -
J gene: TRBJ1-1
clone size: -
V gene: TRBV5-1
CDR3 protein: CASSLVVGRLNTEAFF
CDR3 DNA: TGCGCCAGCAGCTTGGTAGTCGGCAGGCTGAACACTGAAGCTTTCTTT

D gene: TRBD1
J gene: TRBJ2-2
clone size: -
V gene: TRBV4-2
CDR3 protein: CASSQHRGDTGELFF
CDR3 DNA: TGTGCCAGCAGCCAACACAGGGGAGACACCGGGGAGCTGTTTTTT

D gene: TRBD1
J gene: TRBJ2-7
clone size: -
V gene: TRBV5-6
CDR3 protein: CASSSGQETYEQYF
CDR3 DNA: TGTGCCAGCAGCTCCGGACAGGAAACCTACGAGCAGTACTTC

D gene: -
J gene: TRBJ1-5
clone size: -
V gene: TRBV12-3/TRBV12-4
CDR3 protein: CASRDFSNQPQHF
CDR3 DNA: TGTGCCAGCAGGGACTTTAGCAATCAGCCCCAGCATTTT

D gene: -
J gene: TRBJ1-5
clone size: -
V gene: TRBV30
CDR3 protein: CAWNRAGEPQHF
CDR3 DNA: TGTGCCTGGAACAGGGCTGGAGAGCCCCAGCATTTT

D gene: -
J gene: TRBJ1-6
clone size: -
V gene: TRBV4-1
CDR3 protein: CASRTEQGSYNSPLHF
CDR3 DNA: TGCGCCAGCCGGACGGAACAGGGATCCTATAATTCACCCCTCCACTTT

D gene: -
J gene: TRBJ2-1
clone size: -
V gene: TRBV14
CDR3 protein: CAAGRGTEQFF
CDR3 DNA: TGTGCCGCCGGTCGCGGGACGGAGCAGTTCTTC

D gene: TRBD1
J gene: TRBJ1-1
clone size: -
V gene: TRBV7-9
CDR3 protein: CASSLLGQGENTEAFF
CDR3 DNA: TGTGCCAGCAGCTTACTAGGACAGGGTGAGAACACTGAAGCTTTCTTT

D gene: -
J gene: TRBJ1-1
clone size: once
V gene: TRBV14
CDR3 protein: CASSQPFTEAFF
CDR3 DNA: TGTGCCAGCAGCCAACCCTTCACTGAAGCTTTCTTT

D gene: -
J gene: TRBJ2-5
clone size: -
V gene: TRBV3-1/TRBV3-2
CDR3 protein: CATRGIQETQYF
CDR3 DNA: TGTGCCACCCGGGGGATCCAAGAGACCCAGTACTTC

D gene: TRBD2
J gene: TRBJ2-1
clone size: -
V gene: TRBV2
CDR3 protein: CASSEGRLAYEQFF
CDR3 DNA: TGTGCCAGCAGTGAAGGGAGACTAGCATATGAGCAGTTCTTC

D gene: -
J gene: TRBJ2-1
clone size: -
V gene: TRBV10-3
CDR3 protein: CAISALGGEQFF
CDR3 DNA: TGTGCCATCAGTGCCCTCGGAGGGGAGCAGTTCTTC

D gene: -
J gene: TRBJ1-5
clone size: -
V gene: TRBV6-5
CDR3 protein: CASSYGGGNQPQHF
CDR3 DNA: TGTGCCAGCAGTTACGGAGGAGGCAATCAGCCCCAGCATTTT

D gene: -
J gene: TRBJ2-4
clone size: -
V gene: TRBV21-1
CDR3 protein: CASSKPRGQGSKNIQYF
CDR3 DNA: TGTGCCAGCAGCAAACCACGTGGACAGGGTTCCAAAAACATTCAGTACTTC

D gene: TRBD1
J gene: TRBJ1-1
clone size: once
V gene: TRBV9
CDR3 protein: CASSPEPRDSAEAFF
CDR3 DNA: TGTGCCAGCAGCCCTGAGCCCCGGGACAGCGCTGAAGCTTTCTTT

D gene: TRBD1
J gene: TRBJ2-1
clone size: -
V gene: TRBV19
CDR3 protein: CASSRDRGRNEQFF
CDR3 DNA: TGTGCCAGTAGCCGAGACAGGGGAAGGAATGAGCAGTTCTTC

D gene: -
J gene: TRBJ1-1
clone size: -
V gene: TRBV6-5
CDR3 protein: CASSYERDSNTEAFF
CDR3 DNA: TGTGCCAGCAGTTACGAGCGGGACTCCAACACTGAAGCTTTCTTT

D gene: -
J gene: TRBJ1-1
clone size: -
V gene: TRBV2
CDR3 protein: CASSELGGRRTEAFF
CDR3 DNA: TGTGCCAGCAGTGAATTGGGGGGACGGAGAACTGAAGCTTTCTTT

D gene: -
J gene: TRBJ1-5
clone size: -
V gene: TRBV7-8
CDR3 protein: CASSSEGVASNQPQHF
CDR3 DNA: TGTGCCAGCAGTTCCGAGGGGGTGGCGAGCAATCAGCCCCAGCATTTT

D gene: -
J gene: TRBJ2-3
clone size: once
V gene: TRBV3-1/TRBV3-2
CDR3 protein: CASSPGTEGTDTQYF
CDR3 DNA: TGTGCCAGCAGCCCCGGGACGGAGGGGACAGATACGCAGTATTTT